Below are 2 T cell receptor beta chains sequenced from a single sample in a study of blood T cell repertoires in COVID-19. Sequencing used immunoSEQ multiplex PCR; TCRdb keeps in-frame clones, though not all of them. The table lists 45,000 or so clones, about 80% of them singletons. Sequencing was done on a sample of peripheral blood. These receptors all come from a man aged 65-85 years with acute or convalescent COVID-19.

The chain is built from TRBV5-1 and TRBJ1-1, with 11 bases identical to TRBD1. Germline V lookup: CDR1 SGHRS, CDR2 YFSETQ. With V trimmed by 3 bases and J by 4 bases, 5 bases remained unmatched. This CDR3 comprises 15 residues. CDR3 sequence reads: CASSSYGTGGTEAFF. As DNA, the CDR3 is TGCGCCAGCAGCTCCTACGGGACAGGGGGCACTGAAGCTTTCTTT.

This clone is labeled as medium-sized. The chain carries TRBV27 and TRBJ2-7; D might be TRBD2 (6 bases). V was shortened by 6 bases and J by 2 bases, with 8 bases between the two germline ends. This CDR3 spans 12 amino acids. Germline V gives CDR1 MNHEY, CDR2 SMNVEV (reference sequence). The CDR3 nucleotides are TGTGCCAGCAGGACTAGGGCCTACGAGCAGTACTTC. This sequence encodes CASRTRAYEQYF.